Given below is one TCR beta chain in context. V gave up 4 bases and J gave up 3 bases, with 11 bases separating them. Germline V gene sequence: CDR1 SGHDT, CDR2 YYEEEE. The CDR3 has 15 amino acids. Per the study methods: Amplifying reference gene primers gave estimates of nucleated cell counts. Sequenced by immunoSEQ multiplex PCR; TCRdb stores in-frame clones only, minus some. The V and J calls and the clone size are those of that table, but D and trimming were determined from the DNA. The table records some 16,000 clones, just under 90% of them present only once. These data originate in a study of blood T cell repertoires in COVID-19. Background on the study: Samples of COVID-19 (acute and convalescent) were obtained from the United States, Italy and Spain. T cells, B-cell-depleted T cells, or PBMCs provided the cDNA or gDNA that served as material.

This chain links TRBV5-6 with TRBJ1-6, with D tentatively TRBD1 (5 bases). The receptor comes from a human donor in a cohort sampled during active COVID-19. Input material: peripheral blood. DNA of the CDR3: TGTGCCAGCAGCAGAAGACAGTACTATAATTCACCCCTCCACTTT. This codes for CASSRRQYYNSPLHF.